A selection of T cell receptor beta chains follows, all from one sample in a study of Ad26.COV2.S vaccination and SARS-CoV-2 variants. Sequencing used immunoSEQ multiplex PCR; TCRdb keeps in-frame clones, though not all of them. The sample includes around 450,000 clones, approximately 92% seen only once; the top ten take 12%. The sample consisted of peripheral blood, taken in a trial of Ad26.COV2.S vaccine versus placebo. Receptors were obtained from a person aged 18-65 years who received the Ad26.COV2.S COVID-19 vaccine or a placebo. Each CDR3 is given with its conserved first and last residue. The order of the fields is V gene, clone size, D gene, J gene, CDR3 protein, CDR3 DNA. A D gene is named only where the DNA matches it firmly. Some rows mark clone size as missing; the rest say once, few, many or name a class of expanded clone.

>TRBV29-1|once|TRBD1|TRBJ2-3
CSVEVGRGRFGWTDTQYF
TGCAGCGTTGAGGTGGGCAGGGGGCGCTTTGGTTGGACAGATACGCAGTATTTT
>TRBV15|NA|TRBD1|TRBJ2-7
CATSPGTGAYEQYF
TGTGCCACCAGCCCCGGGACAGGGGCCTACGAGCAGTACTTC
>TRBV27|NA|NA|TRBJ2-7
CASSSQAERYEQYF
TGTGCCAGCAGTTCCCAGGCCGAACGATACGAGCAGTACTTC
>TRBV7-9|NA|NA|TRBJ2-1
CASSLEVEREQFF
TGTGCCAGCAGCTTAGAAGTTGAGCGGGAGCAGTTCTTC
>TRBV6-6|once|NA|TRBJ1-4
CASSYRSVHEKLFF
TGTGCCAGCAGTTACAGGAGCGTCCATGAAAAACTGTTTTTT
>TRBV5-6|NA|TRBD2|TRBJ2-7
CASSTRRLAGEQYF
TGTGCCAGCAGCACTCGACGACTAGCCGGGGAGCAGTACTTC
>TRBV7-9|NA|NA|TRBJ2-5
CASSLGFQETQYF
TGTGCCAGCAGCTTAGGGTTTCAAGAGACCCAGTACTTC
>TRBV11-3|NA|NA|TRBJ1-5
CASSLMKNNQPQHF
TGTGCCAGCAGCTTAATGAAGAACAATCAGCCCCAGCATTTT
>TRBV4-3|NA|NA|TRBJ1-5
CASSQEWQGNQPQHF
TGCGCCAGCAGCCAAGAATGGCAGGGCAATCAGCCCCAGCATTTT
>TRBV19|NA|NA|TRBJ2-3
CASRGQADTQYF
TGTGCCAGTCGGGGGCAGGCAGATACGCAGTATTTT
>TRBV27|NA|NA|TRBJ2-1
CASSRQNLNEQFF
TGTGCCAGCAGCCGACAGAATTTAAATGAGCAGTTCTTC
>TRBV5-6|few|NA|TRBJ1-3
CASSLQRLLSGNTIYF
TGTGCCAGCAGCTTGCAACGGCTGCTCTCTGGAAACACCATATATTTT
>TRBV14|NA|NA|TRBJ2-4
CASSQDWGGLNIQYF
TGTGCCAGCAGCCAAGATTGGGGAGGATTAAACATTCAGTACTTC
>TRBV7-9|NA|NA|TRBJ2-3
CASSLSGTDTQYF
TGTGCCAGCAGCTTATCCGGTACAGATACGCAGTATTTT
>TRBV6-5|NA|TRBD1|TRBJ1-2
CASSFDRVAGYTF
TGTGCCAGCAGCTTCGACAGGGTTGCTGGCTACACCTTC
>TRBV14|NA|TRBD1|TRBJ2-5
CASSRGGWETQYF
TGTGCCAGCAGCCGAGGGGGCTGGGAGACCCAGTACTTC
>TRBV19|NA|TRBD1|TRBJ1-5
CATTGGPGQPQHF
TGTGCCACCACAGGGGGCCCCGGACAGCCCCAGCATTTT
>TRBV7-2|few|TRBD1|TRBJ1-5
CASSQNGQGTNQPQHF
TGTGCCAGCAGCCAGAATGGACAGGGCACCAATCAGCCCCAGCATTTT
>TRBV30|NA|NA|TRBJ1-2
CAWSVGALDSYGYTF
TGTGCCTGGAGTGTAGGGGCCCTAGATAGCTATGGCTACACCTTC
>TRBV6-6|few|NA|TRBJ1-5
CASSYSPQSNQPQHF
TGTGCCAGCAGTTACTCCCCTCAGAGCAATCAGCCCCAGCATTTT
>TRBV28|NA|TRBD1|TRBJ1-4
CASSPWTGRNEKLFF
TGTGCCAGCAGCCCTTGGACAGGGCGGAATGAAAAACTGTTTTTT
>TRBV7-2|NA|NA|TRBJ2-3
CASSLRSGGQGADTQYF
TGTGCCAGCAGCTTACGGTCAGGAGGCCAGGGTGCAGATACGCAGTATTTT
>TRBV19|NA|TRBD2|TRBJ2-1
CASTPTGLTYNEQFF
TGTGCCAGTACCCCGACGGGACTAACCTACAATGAGCAGTTCTTC
>TRBV7-9|NA|TRBD2|TRBJ2-1
CASSPTSGRRGDEQFF
TGTGCCAGCAGCCCTACTAGCGGGAGGAGGGGGGATGAGCAGTTCTTC
>TRBV20-1|NA|NA|TRBJ2-3
CSASTRRTTDTQYF
TGCAGTGCTAGTACCAGGCGAACCACAGATACGCAGTATTTT
>TRBV13|NA|NA|TRBJ2-1
CASSLALVHNNEQFF
TGTGCCAGCAGCTTAGCCCTAGTTCACAACAATGAGCAGTTCTTC
>TRBV4-3|NA|NA|TRBJ2-7
CASSQDGLSSYEQYF
TGCGCCAGCAGCCAAGACGGCCTTAGCTCCTACGAGCAGTACTTC
>TRBV28|NA|NA|TRBJ2-2
CASRSEGGELFF
TGTGCCAGCCGTAGCGAGGGCGGGGAGCTGTTTTTT
>TRBV5-1|NA|NA|TRBJ2-5
CASSSGTRKETQYF
TGCGCCAGCAGCTCTGGCACACGGAAAGAGACCCAGTACTTC
>TRBV27|few|TRBD1|TRBJ2-7
CASSLSFPGQSSSYEQYF
TGTGCCAGCAGTTTATCTTTTCCGGGACAGTCTAGCTCCTACGAGCAGTACTTC
>TRBV27|NA|NA|TRBJ2-7
CASSPDGPYEQYF
TGTGCCAGCAGCCCAGACGGGCCCTACGAGCAGTACTTC
>TRBV28|NA|NA|TRBJ2-7
CASTSVGAPYEQYF
TGTGCCAGCACCTCGGTAGGGGCTCCCTACGAGCAGTACTTC
>TRBV4-3|NA|NA|TRBJ2-3
CASSQGPADTQYF
TGCGCCAGCAGCCAAGGTCCGGCAGATACGCAGTATTTT
>TRBV5-5|NA|NA|TRBJ2-7
CASSSGWTIQYEQYF
TGTGCCAGCAGCTCGGGTTGGACGATTCAATACGAGCAGTACTTC
>TRBV6-1|NA|NA|TRBJ2-1
CASSEPPYNEQFF
TGTGCCAGCAGTGAACCTCCTTACAATGAGCAGTTCTTC
>TRBV18|NA|NA|TRBJ2-2
CASSPGTTNTGELFF
TGTGCCAGCTCACCAGGGACCACGAACACCGGGGAGCTGTTTTTT
>TRBV6-2/TRBV6-3|NA|TRBD2|TRBJ2-2
CASSYAAGGYGGELFF
TGTGCCAGCAGTTACGCGGCGGGAGGGTATGGCGGGGAGCTGTTTTTT
>TRBV11-3|NA|NA|TRBJ2-3
CASSLDSGDTQYF
TGTGCCAGCAGCTTAGACTCTGGAGATACGCAGTATTTT
>TRBV21-1|NA|NA|TRBJ2-7
CASSKAGGRGRSYEQYF
TGTGCCAGCAGCAAAGCGGGAGGCAGGGGGCGTTCCTACGAGCAGTACTTC
>TRBV4-2|NA|NA|TRBJ1-1
CASSQDKGMNTEAFF
TGTGCCAGCAGCCAAGATAAGGGAATGAACACTGAAGCTTTCTTT
>TRBV4-3|NA|TRBD2|TRBJ2-1
CASSQDGLAGDNEQFF
TGCGCCAGCAGCCAAGATGGACTAGCGGGGGACAATGAGCAGTTCTTC
>TRBV18|NA|TRBD1|TRBJ2-5
CASSPQGTGIAETQYF
TGTGCCAGCTCACCACAAGGGACAGGGATTGCCGAGACCCAGTACTTC
>TRBV19|NA|NA|TRBJ2-1
CASSINLAGQFYNEQFF
TGTGCCAGTAGTATAAATCTCGCGGGTCAATTCTACAATGAGCAGTTCTTC
>TRBV5-4|NA|NA|TRBJ2-3
CASQAPGADTQYF
TGTGCCAGCCAGGCGCCGGGGGCAGATACGCAGTATTTT
>TRBV5-4|NA|NA|TRBJ1-4
CASSNTAADEKLFF
TGTGCCAGCAGCAATACAGCCGCGGATGAAAAACTGTTTTTT
>TRBV5-4|NA|TRBD2|TRBJ2-5
CASSIGLAGPAETQYF
TGTGCCAGCAGCATAGGACTAGCGGGACCGGCTGAGACCCAGTACTTC
>TRBV7-9|NA|NA|TRBJ2-7
CASSLHSYEQYF
TGTGCCAGCAGCTTACACTCCTACGAGCAGTACTTC
>TRBV6-6|once|NA|TRBJ2-3
CASSDSTDTQYF
TGTGCCAGCAGTGACAGCACAGATACGCAGTATTTT
>TRBV7-9|NA|NA|TRBJ2-7
CASSSPYEQYF
TGTGCCAGCAGCTCCCCATACGAGCAGTACTTC
>TRBV6-6|NA|NA|TRBJ1-1
CASSGRGVNTEAFF
TGTGCCAGCAGTGGGCGGGGTGTGAACACTGAAGCTTTCTTT
>TRBV7-9|NA|NA|TRBJ2-1
CASSLNAYNEQFF
TGTGCCAGCAGCTTAAACGCCTACAATGAGCAGTTCTTC
>TRBV18|NA|NA|TRBJ2-1
CASSPSDDEQFF
TGTGCCAGCTCACCATCGGACGATGAGCAGTTCTTC
>TRBV3-1/TRBV3-2|NA|NA|TRBJ1-4
CASSQGDSIRHKEKLFF
TGTGCCAGCAGCCAAGGGGATAGCATAAGGCACAAAGAAAAACTGTTTTTT
>TRBV3-1/TRBV3-2|few|TRBD1|TRBJ1-1
CASRNGQGSCFF
TGTGCCAGCAGGAACGGACAGGGGTCGTGTTTCTTT